This TCR beta chain was recovered during a study of blood T cell repertoires in COVID-19. Study background: Material from acute and convalescent COVID-19 was sourced from the United States, Italy and Spain. T cells, B-cell-depleted T cells, or PBMCs provided the cDNA or gDNA that served as material.

Method: immunoSEQ multiplex PCR; TCRdb's copy keeps in-frame clones and lacks some. In the table there are some 400,000 clones, more than 85% of which are singletons. Comments on this clone: The sample has other DNA sequences that encode this CDR3 too.

This CDR3 is built from 15 residues. The V end was cut by 4 bases, the J end by 0 bases, with 7 bases between. Germline CDR1 is LGHDT and CDR2 is YNNKEL (reference sequence). The clonotype comes from a middle-aged woman who had been exposed to COVID-19. This chain joins TRBV3-1 (or the pseudogene TRBV3-2) and TRBJ2-6; tentative D call: TRBD2 (5 bases). The specimen sequenced was PBMCs or T cells enriched from blood (not recorded which). The CDR3 coding sequence is TGTGCCAGCAGCCCCCGGGGCTCTGGGGCCAACGTCCTGACTTTC. Translation: CASSPRGSGANVLTF.